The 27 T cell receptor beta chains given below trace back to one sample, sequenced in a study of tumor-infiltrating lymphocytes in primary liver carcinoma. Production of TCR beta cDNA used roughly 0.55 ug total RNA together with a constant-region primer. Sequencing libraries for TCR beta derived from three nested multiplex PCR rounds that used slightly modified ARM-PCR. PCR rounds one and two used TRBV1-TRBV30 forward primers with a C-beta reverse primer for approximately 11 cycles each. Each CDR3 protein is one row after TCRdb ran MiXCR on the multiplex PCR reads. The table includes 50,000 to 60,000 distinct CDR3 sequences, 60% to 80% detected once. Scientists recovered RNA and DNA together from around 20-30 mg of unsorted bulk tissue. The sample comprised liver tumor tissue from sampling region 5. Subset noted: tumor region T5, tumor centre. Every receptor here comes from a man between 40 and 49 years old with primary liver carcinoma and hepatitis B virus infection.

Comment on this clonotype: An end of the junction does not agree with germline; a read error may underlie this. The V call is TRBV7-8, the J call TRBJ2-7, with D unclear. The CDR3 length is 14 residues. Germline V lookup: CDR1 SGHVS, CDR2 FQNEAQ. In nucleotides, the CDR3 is TGTGCCAGCGGCTTAGTATTAACCGCCTACGAGCACTACTTC. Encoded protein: CASGLVLTAYEHYF. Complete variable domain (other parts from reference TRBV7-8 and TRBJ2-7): GAGVSQSPRYKVAKRGQDVALRCDPISGHVSLFWYQQALGQGPEFLTYFQNEAQLDKSGLPSDRFFAERPEGSVSTLKIQRTQQEDSAVYLCASGLVLTAYEHYFGPGTRLTVT.

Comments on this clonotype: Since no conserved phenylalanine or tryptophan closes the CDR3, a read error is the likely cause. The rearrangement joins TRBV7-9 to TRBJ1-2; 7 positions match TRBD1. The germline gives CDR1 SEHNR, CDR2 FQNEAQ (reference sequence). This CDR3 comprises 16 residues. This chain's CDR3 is CASSLATEGTAYDYTS. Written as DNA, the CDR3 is TGTGCCAGTAGCTTAGCGACTGAAGGGACAGCTTATGACTACACCTCC.

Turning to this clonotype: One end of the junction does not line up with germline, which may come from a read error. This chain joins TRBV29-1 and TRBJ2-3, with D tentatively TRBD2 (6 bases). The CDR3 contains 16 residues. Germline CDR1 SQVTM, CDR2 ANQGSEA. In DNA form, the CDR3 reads TGCAGCGTTTTTAGGTTTTCTAACGGGAGTGTAGATATGCAGTATTTT. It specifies CSVFRFSNGSVDMQYF.

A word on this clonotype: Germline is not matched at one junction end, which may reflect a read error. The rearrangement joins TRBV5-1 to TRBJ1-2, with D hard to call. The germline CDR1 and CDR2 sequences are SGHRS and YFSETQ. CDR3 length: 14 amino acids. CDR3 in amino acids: CTSSLEHQDYGYTF. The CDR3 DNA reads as TGCACCAGCAGCTTGGAACACCAGGACTATGGCTACACCTTC.

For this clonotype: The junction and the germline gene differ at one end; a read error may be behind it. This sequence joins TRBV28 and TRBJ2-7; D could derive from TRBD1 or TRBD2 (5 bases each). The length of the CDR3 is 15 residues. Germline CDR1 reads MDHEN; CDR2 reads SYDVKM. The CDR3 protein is CAGSSLLGRVAEQYF. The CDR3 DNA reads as TGTGCCGGCAGTTCCCTCTTGGGACGGGTCGCCGAGCAGTACTTC.

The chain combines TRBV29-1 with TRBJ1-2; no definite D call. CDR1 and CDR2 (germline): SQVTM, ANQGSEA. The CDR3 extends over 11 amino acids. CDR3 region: CNMILLGGYTF. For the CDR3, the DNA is TGCAACATGATACTCTTGGGTGGCTACACCTTC.

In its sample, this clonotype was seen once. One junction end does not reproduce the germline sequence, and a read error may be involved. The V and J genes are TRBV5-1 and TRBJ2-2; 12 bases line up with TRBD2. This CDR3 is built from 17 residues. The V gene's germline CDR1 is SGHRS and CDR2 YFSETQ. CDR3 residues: CASSLETSGSNIGELFF. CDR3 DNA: TGTGCCAGCAGCTTGGAGACTAGCGGGAGTAACATCGGGGAGCTGTTTTTT.

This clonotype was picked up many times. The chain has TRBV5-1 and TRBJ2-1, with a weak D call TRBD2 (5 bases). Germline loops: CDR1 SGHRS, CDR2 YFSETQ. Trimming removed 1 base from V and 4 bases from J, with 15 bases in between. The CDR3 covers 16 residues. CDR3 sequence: CASSLTAPGVYNEQFF. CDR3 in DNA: TGCGCCAGCAGCTTGACTGCCCCCGGGGTATACAATGAGCAGTTCTTC.

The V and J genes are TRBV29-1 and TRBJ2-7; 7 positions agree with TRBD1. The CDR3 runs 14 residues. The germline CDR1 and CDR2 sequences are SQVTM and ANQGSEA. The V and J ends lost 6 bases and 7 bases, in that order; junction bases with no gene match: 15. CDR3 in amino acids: CSVPDRVDHVEQYF. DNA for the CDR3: TGCAGCGTCCCAGACAGGGTGGACCACGTTGAGCAGTACTTC.

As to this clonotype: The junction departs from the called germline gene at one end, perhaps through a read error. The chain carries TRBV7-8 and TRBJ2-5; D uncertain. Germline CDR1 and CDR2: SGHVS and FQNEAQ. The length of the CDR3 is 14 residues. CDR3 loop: CASKQVTTQETRYF. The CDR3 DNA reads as TGTGCCAGCAAGCAAGTGACAACCCAAGAGACCCGGTACTTC.

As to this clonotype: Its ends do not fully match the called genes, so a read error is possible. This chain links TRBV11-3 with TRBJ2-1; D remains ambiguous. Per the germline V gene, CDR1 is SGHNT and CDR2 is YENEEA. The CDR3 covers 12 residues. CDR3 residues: CACSLKANEQFF. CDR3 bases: TGCGCCTGCAGCTTAAAAGCCAATGAGCAGTTCTTC.

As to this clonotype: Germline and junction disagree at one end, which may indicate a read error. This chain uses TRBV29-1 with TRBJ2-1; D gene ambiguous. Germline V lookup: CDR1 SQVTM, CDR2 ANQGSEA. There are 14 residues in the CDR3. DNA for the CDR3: TGCAGAGTTGCCCTCAGTGAAACCTACAATGAGCGGTTCTTC. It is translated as CRVALSETYNERFF.

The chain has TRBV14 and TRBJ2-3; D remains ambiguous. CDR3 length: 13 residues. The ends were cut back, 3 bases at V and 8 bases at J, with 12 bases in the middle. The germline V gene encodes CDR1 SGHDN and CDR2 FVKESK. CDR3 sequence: CASSHTEQTTQYF. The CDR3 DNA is TGTGCCAGCAGCCATACGGAACAGACTACGCAGTATTTT.

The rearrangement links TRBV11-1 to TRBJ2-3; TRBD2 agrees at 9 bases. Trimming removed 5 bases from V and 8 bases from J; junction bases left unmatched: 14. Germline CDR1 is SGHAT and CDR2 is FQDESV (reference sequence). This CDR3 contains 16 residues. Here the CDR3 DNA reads TGTGCCAGCAGCCCCCTCCCTAGCGGGAACGCGTCTACGCAGTATTTT. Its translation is CASSPLPSGNASTQYF.

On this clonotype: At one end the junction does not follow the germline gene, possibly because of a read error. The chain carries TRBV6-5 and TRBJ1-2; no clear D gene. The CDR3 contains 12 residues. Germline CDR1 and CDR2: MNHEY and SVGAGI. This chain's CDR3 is CANSPTVNGYTF. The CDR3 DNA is TGTGCCAACAGTCCTACAGTGAATGGCTACACCTTC.

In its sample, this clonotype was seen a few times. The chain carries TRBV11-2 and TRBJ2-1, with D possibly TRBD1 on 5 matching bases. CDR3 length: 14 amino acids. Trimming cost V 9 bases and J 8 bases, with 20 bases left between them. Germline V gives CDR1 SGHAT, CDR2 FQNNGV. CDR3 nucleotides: TGTGCCAGTAACCTAGGGGTAGTGAGTTATGAGCAGTTCTTC. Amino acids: CASNLGVVSYEQFF.

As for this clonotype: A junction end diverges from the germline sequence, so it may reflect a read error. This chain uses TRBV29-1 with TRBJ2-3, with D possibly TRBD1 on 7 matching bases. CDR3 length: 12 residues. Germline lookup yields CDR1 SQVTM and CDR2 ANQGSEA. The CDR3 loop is CSVGARGDTQCF. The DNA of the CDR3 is TGCAGCGTTGGTGCCAGGGGGGATACGCAGTGTTTT.

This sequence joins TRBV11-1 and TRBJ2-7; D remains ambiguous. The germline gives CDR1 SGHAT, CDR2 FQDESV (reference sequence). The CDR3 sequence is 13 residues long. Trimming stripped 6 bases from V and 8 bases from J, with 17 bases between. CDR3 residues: CASRGKRSYKQYF. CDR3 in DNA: TGTGCCAGCAGGGGGAAACGATCATACAAGCAGTACTTC.

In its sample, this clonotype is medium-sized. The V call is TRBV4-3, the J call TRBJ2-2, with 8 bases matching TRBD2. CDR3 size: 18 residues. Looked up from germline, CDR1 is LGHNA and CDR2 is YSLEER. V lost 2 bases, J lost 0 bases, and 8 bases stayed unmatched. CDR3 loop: CASSQTTSGHTNTGELFF. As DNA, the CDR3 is TGCGCCAGCAGCCAAACCACTAGCGGACATACGAACACCGGGGAGCTGTTTTTT.

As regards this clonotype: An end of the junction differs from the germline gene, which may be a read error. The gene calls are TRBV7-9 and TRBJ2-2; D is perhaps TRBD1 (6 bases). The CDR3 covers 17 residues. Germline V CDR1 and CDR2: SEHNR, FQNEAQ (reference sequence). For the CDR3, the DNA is TGTGCCAGCACCTCCCCAGGGACAAGCAAGAACAACGGGGAGCTGTTTTTT. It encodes CASTSPGTSKNNGELFF.

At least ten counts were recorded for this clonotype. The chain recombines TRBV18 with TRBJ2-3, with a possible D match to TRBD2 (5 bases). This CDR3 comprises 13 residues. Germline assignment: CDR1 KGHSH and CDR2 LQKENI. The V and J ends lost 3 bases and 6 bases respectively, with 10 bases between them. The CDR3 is CASSPIALDTQYF. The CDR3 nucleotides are TGTGCCAGCTCACCCATAGCGTTGGATACGCAGTATTTT.

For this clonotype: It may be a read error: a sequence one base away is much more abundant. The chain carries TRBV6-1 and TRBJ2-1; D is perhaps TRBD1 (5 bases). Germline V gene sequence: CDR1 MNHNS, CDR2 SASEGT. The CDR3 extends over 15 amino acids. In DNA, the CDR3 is TGTGCCAGCAGTGATGACAGATACTCCTACAATGAGAAGTTCTTC. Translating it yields CASSDDRYSYNEKFF.

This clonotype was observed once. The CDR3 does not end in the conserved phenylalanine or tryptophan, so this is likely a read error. The CDR3 sequence: CAISLQGLDEQYI. CDR3 DNA: TGTGCCATCAGCTTACAGGGGCTGGACGAACAGTACATC. The rearrangement uses TRBV5-4 and TRBJ2-7; 7 nucleotides line up with TRBD1. The CDR3 length is 13 residues. Looked up from germline, CDR1 is SGHNT and CDR2 is YYREEE (reference sequence).

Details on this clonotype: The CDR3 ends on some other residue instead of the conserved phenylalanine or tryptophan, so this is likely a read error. This chain's CDR3 is CASSLAYEETQYL. DNA for the CDR3: TGCGCCAGCAGTCTAGCGTATGAAGAGACCCAGTACCTC. This chain joins TRBV4-3 and TRBJ2-5, with D possibly matching TRBD2 (6 bases). The germline CDR1 and CDR2 sequences are LGHNA and YSLEER. This CDR3 contains 13 residues. The V end lost 6 bases, the J end lost 3 bases, and 11 bases lay between the germline ends.

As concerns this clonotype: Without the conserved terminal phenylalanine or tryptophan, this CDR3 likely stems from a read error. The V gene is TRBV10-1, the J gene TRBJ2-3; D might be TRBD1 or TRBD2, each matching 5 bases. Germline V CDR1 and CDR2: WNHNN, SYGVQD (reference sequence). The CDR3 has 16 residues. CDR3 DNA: TGCGCCAGCAGTGAGCGAGGACGGGGCTCCACAGGTACGCAGTATCAT. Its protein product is CASSERGRGSTGTQYH.

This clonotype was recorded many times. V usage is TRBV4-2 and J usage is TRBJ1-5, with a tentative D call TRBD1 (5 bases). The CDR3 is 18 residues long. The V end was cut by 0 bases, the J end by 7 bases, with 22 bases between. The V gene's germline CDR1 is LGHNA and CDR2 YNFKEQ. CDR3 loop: CASSQDRIGGTSRQPQHF. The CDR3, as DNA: TGTGCCAGCAGCCAAGATAGAATTGGTGGGACCTCCAGGCAGCCCCAGCATTTT.

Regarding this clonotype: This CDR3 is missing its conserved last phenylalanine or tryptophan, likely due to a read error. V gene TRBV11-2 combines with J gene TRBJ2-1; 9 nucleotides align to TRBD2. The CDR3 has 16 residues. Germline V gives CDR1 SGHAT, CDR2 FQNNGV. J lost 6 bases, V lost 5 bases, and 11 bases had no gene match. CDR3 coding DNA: TGTGCCAGCAGCAACCCCGAGACTAGCGGTAGCAATGAGCAGTTCTCC. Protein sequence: CASSNPETSGSNEQFS.